This T cell receptor beta chain was retrieved from a study of T-cell reconstitution after alpha-beta-depleted transplantation in children. Study outcomes and limitations: Surviving recipient T cells and thymic progenitors accounted for the high day-60 TCRbeta diversity observed in some patients. About two months after transplant, alpha-beta T cells reportedly came from several hundred expanded graft clones. It was newly produced T cells that mostly accounted for T-cell counts and diversity one year after transplant.

A TCRbeta library incorporating unique molecular identifiers was prepared. TCRdb independently ran MiXCR on the PCR reads; one entry per CDR3 protein. The repertoire holds 450,000 to 700,000 distinct CDR3 sequences, with 27% as singletons. Germline V gene sequence: CDR1 SEHNR, CDR2 FQNEAQ (reference sequence). V was pared by 11 bases and J by 4 bases, with 18 bases between. This CDR3 is built from 14 residues. As concerns this clonotype: What it binds is not known.

The chain uses TRBV7-9 and TRBJ2-1; maybe TRBD2 (6 bases). Sequenced material: PBMCs, taken before TCRalphabeta/CD19-depleted stem cell transplant. This receptor was taken from a boy under two years old with Wiskott-Aldrich syndrome, due to receive a stem cell transplant. The CDR3 DNA follows: TGTGCCCTCAAGGTGTCGGGAGCTTACAATGAGCAGTTCTTC. This sequence encodes CALKVSGAYNEQFF.